This T cell receptor beta chain was recorded in a study of blood T cell repertoires in COVID-19. Whole-study context: There were acute and convalescent COVID-19 samples, and they came from the United States, Italy and Spain. In each case, the material was cDNA or gDNA derived from T cells, B-cell-depleted T cells, or PBMCs.

The CDR3 is made up of 14 amino acids. CDR1 is SGHTA, CDR2 FQGNSA, per germline. Trimming removed 2 bases from V and 2 bases from J; junction bases left unmatched: 3. In the original analysis: Nucleated cell number was recorded as an estimate derived from reference gene primer amplification. Here immunoSEQ multiplex PCR was the method, and the copy in TCRdb shows in-frame clones only, minus some. Clone size and the V and J calls come from that table; the DNA yielded D and trimming. The sample yields approximately 54,000 clones, around 88% seen once. The TCR was taken from a human donor in a cohort sampled during active COVID-19. The chain uses TRBV7-2 and TRBJ2-7; 7 nucleotides line up with TRBD2. The sample taken for sequencing was peripheral blood. The CDR3 reads CASSLWGGAYEQYF. The CDR3 DNA follows: TGTGCCAGCAGCTTATGGGGGGGGGCCTACGAGCAGTACTTC.